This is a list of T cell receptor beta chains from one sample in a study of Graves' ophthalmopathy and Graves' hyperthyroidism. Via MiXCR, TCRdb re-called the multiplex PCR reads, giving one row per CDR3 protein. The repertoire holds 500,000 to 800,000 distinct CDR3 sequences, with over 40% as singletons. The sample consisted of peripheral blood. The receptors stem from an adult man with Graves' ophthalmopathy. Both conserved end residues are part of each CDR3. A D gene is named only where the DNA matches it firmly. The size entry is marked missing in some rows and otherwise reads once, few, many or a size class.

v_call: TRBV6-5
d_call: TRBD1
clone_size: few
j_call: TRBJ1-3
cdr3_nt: TGTGCCAGCAGCACGACAGGGGGCCGTATAAACACCATATATTTT
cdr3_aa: CASSTTGGRINTIYF

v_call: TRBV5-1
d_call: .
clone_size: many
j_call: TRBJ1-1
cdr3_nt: TGCGCCAGCAGCGGCAATCCGAACACTGAAGCTTTCTTT
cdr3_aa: CASSGNPNTEAFF

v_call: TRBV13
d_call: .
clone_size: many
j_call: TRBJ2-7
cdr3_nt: TGTGCCAGCACCCAAACATTCCGGAACTACGAGCAGTACTTC
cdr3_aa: CASTQTFRNYEQYF

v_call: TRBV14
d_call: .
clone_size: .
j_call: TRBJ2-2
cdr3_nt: TGTGCCAGCAGCCAAGTAAAAACCGTGGCCGGGGAGCTGTTTTTT
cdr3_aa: CASSQVKTVAGELFF

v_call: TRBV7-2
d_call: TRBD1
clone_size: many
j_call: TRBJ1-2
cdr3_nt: TGTGCCAGCAGCACAAACAGGGGGCCTGGCTACACCTTC
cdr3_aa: CASSTNRGPGYTF

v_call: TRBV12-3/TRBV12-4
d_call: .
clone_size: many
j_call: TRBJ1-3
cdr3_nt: TGTGCCAGCAGTCTGGCCGGGACACCTGGAAACACCATATATTTT
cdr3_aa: CASSLAGTPGNTIYF

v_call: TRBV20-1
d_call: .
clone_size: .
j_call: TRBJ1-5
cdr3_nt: TGCAGTGCTAGGGTCGGGCGAAATCAGCCCCAGCATTTT
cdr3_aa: CSARVGRNQPQHF

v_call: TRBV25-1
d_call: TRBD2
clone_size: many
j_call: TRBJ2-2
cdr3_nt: TGTGCCAGCAGTGAGTCTAGCGGGAGAGTCACCGGGGAGCTGTTTTTT
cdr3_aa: CASSESSGRVTGELFF

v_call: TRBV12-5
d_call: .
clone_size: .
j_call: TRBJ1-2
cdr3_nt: TGTGCTAGTGGTCTACCCATAGATCCCTACACCTTC
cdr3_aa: CASGLPIDPYTF

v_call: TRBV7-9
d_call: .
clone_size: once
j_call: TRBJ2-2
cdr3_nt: TGTGCCAGCAGCTCCCCAGGGGCGGACCGTAACACCGGGGAGCTGTTTTTT
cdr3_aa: CASSSPGADRNTGELFF

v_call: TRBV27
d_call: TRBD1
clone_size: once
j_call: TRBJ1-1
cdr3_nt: TGTGCCAGCAGCCAGGGGGATGGGTTTACTGAAGCTTTCTTT
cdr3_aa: CASSQGDGFTEAFF

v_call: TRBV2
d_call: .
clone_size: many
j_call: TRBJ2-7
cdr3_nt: TGTGCCAGCAGTCCCAAACCCGCTGGCGAGCAGTACTTC
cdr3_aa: CASSPKPAGEQYF

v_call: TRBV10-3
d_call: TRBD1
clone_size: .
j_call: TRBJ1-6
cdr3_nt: TGTGCCATCAAGCCGGGACAGGGAAATTCACCCCTCCACTTT
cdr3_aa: CAIKPGQGNSPLHF

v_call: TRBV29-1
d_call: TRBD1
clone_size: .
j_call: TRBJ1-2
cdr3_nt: TGCAGCTTGGCTCCAGGGGGCGAATATGGCTACACCTTC
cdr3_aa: CSLAPGGEYGYTF

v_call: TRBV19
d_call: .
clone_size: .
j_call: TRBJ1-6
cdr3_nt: TGTGCCAGTAGTATAGGGGGCCTTTCACCCCTCCACTTT
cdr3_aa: CASSIGGLSPLHF

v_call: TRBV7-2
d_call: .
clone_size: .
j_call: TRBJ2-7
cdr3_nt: TGCGCCAGCAGCCAAGACGCGGGGCGAATATCCTACGAGCAGTACTTC
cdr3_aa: CASSQDAGRISYEQYF

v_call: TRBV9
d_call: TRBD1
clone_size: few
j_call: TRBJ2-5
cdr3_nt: TGTGCCAGCAGCGTAGGATTACAGGGGGAACAAGAGACCCAGTACTTC
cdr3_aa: CASSVGLQGEQETQYF

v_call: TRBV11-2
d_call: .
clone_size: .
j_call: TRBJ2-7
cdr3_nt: TGTGCCAGCAGTCCTTTCGTCGACGAGCAGTACTTC
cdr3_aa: CASSPFVDEQYF

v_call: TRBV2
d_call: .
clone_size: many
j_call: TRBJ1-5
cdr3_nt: TGTGCCAGCAGTGAAGTCCCGCCAGGGGCTCGCAATCAGCCCCAGCATTTT
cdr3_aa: CASSEVPPGARNQPQHF

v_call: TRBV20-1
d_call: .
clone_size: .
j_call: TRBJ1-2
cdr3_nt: TGCAGTGCACGCGCGGGAGCAGGGAATTATGGCTACACCTTC
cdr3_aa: CSARAGAGNYGYTF

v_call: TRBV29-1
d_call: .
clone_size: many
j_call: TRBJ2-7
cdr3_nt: TGCAGCGTTGAAGGGAACACCTACGAGCAGTACTTC
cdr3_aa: CSVEGNTYEQYF

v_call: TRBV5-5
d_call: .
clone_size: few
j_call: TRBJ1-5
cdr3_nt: TGTGCCAGCAGCCCGAGCCCCAGCAATCAGCCCCAGCATTTT
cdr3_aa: CASSPSPSNQPQHF

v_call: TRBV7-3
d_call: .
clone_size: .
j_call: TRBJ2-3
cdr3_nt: TGTGCCAGCAGCTTAGGGCAGTTCACAGATACGCAGTATTTT
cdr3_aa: CASSLGQFTDTQYF

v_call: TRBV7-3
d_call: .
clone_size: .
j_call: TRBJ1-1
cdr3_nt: TGTGCCTGGGGCGGGGGGCCCACTGAAGCTTTCTTT
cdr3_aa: CAWGGGPTEAFF

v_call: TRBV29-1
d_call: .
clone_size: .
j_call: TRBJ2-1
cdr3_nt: TGCAGCGTTGTTCTACGAGAGCAGTTCTTC
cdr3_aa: CSVVLREQFF

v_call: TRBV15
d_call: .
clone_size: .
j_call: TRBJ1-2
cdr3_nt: TGTGCCACCAGCAGTTACACTAACTATGGCTACACCTTC
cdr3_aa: CATSSYTNYGYTF

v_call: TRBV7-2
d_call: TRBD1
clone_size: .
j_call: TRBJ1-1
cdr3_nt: TGTGCCAGCAGCATACTTGGACAGGGCACTGAAGCTTTCTTT
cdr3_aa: CASSILGQGTEAFF

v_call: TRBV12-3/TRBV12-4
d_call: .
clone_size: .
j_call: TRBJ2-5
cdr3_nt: TGTGCCAGCAGTTTATTTTCTGAGGAGGAGGGCATTGGGTACCAAGAGACCCAGTACTTC
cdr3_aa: CASSLFSEEEGIGYQETQYF

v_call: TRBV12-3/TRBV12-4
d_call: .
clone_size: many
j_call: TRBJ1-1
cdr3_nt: TGTGCCAGCAGTGGGCTAACAGAGAACACTGAAGCTTTCTTT
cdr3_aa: CASSGLTENTEAFF

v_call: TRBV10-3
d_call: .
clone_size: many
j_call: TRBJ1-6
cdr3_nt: TGTGCCAGCAGCGACGGGGTTATGGATTCACCCCTCCACTTT
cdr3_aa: CASSDGVMDSPLHF

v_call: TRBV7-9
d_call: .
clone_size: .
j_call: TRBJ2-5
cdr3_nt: TGTGCCAGCAGCTTAGGCCAGGCGGGGGCAGAGACCCAGTACTTC
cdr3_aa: CASSLGQAGAETQYF

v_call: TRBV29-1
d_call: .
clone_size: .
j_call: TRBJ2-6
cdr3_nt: TGCAGCGTTTTCAGGACCGGGGCCAACGTCCTGACTTTC
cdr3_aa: CSVFRTGANVLTF

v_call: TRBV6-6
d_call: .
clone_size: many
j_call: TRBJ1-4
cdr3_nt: TGTGCCAGCAGTTACCGTCGGAATGAAAAACTGTTTTTT
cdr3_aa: CASSYRRNEKLFF

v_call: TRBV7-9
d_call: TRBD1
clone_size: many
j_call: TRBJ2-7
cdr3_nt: TGTGCCAGCAGCTTAGGGACAGGGTTTGGCGAGCAGTACTTC
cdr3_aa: CASSLGTGFGEQYF

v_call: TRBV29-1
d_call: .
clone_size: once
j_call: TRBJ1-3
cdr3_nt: TGCAGCGTTGTTGGTGTGGGGGGCGTCGGCTCTGGAAACACCATATATTTT
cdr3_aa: CSVVGVGGVGSGNTIYF

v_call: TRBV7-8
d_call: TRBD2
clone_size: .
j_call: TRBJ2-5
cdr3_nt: TGTGCCAGCAGCTACGCTAGCGGGAGCGAACTGTTCTTC
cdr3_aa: CASSYASGSELFF

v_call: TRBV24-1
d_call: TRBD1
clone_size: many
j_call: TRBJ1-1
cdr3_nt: TGTGCCACCAGTGAGCGCGGATCAGGGGGAATGAACACTGAAGCTTTCTTT
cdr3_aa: CATSERGSGGMNTEAFF

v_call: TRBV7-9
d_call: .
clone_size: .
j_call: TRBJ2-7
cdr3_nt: TGTGCCAGCAGCTTCCACAGGGTGAACGAGCAGTACTTC
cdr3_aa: CASSFHRVNEQYF

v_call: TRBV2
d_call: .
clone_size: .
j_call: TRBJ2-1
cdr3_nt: TGTGCCAGCAGTTACAGTAGGAATGAGCAGTTCTTC
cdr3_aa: CASSYSRNEQFF

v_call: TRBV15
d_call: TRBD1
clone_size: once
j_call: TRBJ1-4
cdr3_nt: TGTGCCACCAGCAGAGATACAGGGGGAGATGAAAAACTGTTTTTT
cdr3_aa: CATSRDTGGDEKLFF

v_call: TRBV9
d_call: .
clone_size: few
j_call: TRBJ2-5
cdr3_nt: TGTGCCAGCAGCGATGCGTGGGAGACCCAGTACTTC
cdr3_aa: CASSDAWETQYF

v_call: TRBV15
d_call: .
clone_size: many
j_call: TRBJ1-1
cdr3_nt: TGTGCCACCAGCAGTCAAAGGAACACTGAAGCTTTCTTT
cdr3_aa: CATSSQRNTEAFF

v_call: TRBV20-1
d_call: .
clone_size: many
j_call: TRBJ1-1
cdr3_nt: TGCAGTGCTAGAGATCGTTTCGTGGCGGGACCTATGAACACTGAAGCTTTCTTT
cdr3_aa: CSARDRFVAGPMNTEAFF

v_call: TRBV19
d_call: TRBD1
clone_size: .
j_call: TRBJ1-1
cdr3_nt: TGTGCCAGTAGTGGACAGGGGGCAGGGGACACTGAAGCTTTCTTT
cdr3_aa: CASSGQGAGDTEAFF

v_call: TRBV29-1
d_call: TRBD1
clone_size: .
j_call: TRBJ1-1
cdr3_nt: TGCAGCGTGGACAAGGGACAGCCCGACACTGAAGCTTTCTTT
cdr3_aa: CSVDKGQPDTEAFF

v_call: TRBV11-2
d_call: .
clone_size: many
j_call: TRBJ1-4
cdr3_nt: TGTGCCAGCAGCTTCTCGGTTAATGAAAAACTGTTTTTT
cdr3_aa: CASSFSVNEKLFF

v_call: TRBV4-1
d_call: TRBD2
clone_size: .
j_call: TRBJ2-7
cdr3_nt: TGCGCCAGCAGCCAAGATGTAGCGGGATCCACCTACGAGCAGTACTTC
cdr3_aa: CASSQDVAGSTYEQYF

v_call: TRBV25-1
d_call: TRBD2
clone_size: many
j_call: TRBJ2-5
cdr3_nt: TGTGCCAGCAGTGCCGGACTAGCAGGAGAGACCCAGTACTTC
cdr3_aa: CASSAGLAGETQYF

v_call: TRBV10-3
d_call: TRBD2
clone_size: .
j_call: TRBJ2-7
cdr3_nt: TGTGCCATCAGCCAACTAGCGGGAAACTCCTACGAGCAGTACTTC
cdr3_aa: CAISQLAGNSYEQYF